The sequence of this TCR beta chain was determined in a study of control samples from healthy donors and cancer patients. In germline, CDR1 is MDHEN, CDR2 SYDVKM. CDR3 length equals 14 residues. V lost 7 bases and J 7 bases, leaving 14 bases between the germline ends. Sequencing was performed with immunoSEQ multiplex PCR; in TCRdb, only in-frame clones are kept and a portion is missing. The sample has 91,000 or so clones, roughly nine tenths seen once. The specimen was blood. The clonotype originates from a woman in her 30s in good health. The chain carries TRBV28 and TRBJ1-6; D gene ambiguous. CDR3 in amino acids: CASIAGSLNSPLHF. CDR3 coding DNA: TGTGCCAGCATCGCCGGGTCCTTAAATTCACCCCTCCACTTT.